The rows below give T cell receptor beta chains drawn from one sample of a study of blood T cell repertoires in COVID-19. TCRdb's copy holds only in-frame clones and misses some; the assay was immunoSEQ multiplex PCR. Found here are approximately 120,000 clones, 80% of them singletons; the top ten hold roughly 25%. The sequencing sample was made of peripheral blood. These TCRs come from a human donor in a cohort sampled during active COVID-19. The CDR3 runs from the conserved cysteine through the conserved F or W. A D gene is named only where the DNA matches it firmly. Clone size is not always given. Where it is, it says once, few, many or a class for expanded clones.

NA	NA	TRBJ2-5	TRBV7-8	TGTGCCAGCAGCTTATTCTCCAGGGGACAAGAGACCCAGTACTTC	CASSLFSRGQETQYF
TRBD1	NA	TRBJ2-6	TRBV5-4	TGTGCCAGCAGCTCGGCGACAGGGTCTAACTCTGGGGCCAACGTCCTGACTTTC	CASSSATGSNSGANVLTF
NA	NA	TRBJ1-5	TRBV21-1	TGTGCCAGCTTCCCGTCGGTTCATAGCAATCAGCCCCAGCATTTT	CASFPSVHSNQPQHF
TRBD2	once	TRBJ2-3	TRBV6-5	TGTGCCAGCAGCCTCACTAGCGGGGGGCTGGATACGCAGTATTTT	CASSLTSGGLDTQYF
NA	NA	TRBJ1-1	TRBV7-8	TGTGCCAGCAGTTCACAAACGTACACTGAAGCTTTCTTT	CASSSQTYTEAFF
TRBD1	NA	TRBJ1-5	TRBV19	TGTGCCAGTAGTATCGGGACAGGGGGGAATCAGCCCCAGCATTTT	CASSIGTGGNQPQHF
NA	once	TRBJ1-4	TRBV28	TGTGCCAGCTTAGGGGTGGACGTGGGCGCCTTTGGGGAAAAACTGTTTTTT	CASLGVDVGAFGEKLFF
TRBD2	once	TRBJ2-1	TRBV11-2	TGTGCCAGCAGCTTAGAACGGGGGGGTCAGTTCTACAATGAGCAGTTCTTC	CASSLERGGQFYNEQFF
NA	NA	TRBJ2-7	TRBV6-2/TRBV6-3	TGTGCCAGCAGTTATTTAGCGGTCTCCTACGAGCAGTACTTC	CASSYLAVSYEQYF
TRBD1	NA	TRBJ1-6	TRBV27	TGTGCCACGACAGGGGACCCATATAATTCACCCCTCCACTTT	CATTGDPYNSPLHF
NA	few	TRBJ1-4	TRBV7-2	TGTGCCAGCAGCTTAGGCGGGAGTGAAAAACTGTTTTTT	CASSLGGSEKLFF
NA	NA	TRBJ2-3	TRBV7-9	TGTGCCAGCAGCTTAGGTCGGTTCACAGATACGCAGTATTTT	CASSLGRFTDTQYF
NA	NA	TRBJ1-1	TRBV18	TGTGCCAGCTCACACGACAGGTTGAACACTGAAGCTTTCTTT	CASSHDRLNTEAFF
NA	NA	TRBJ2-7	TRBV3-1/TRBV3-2	TGTGCCAGCAGCACTCAGGGGGGCCCCTACGAGCAGTACTTC	CASSTQGGPYEQYF
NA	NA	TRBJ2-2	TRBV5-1	TGCGCCAGCAGCCTGCTTCCGGTGAACACCGGGGAGCTGTTTTTT	CASSLLPVNTGELFF
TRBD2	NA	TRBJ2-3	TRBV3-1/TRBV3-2	TGTGCCAGCAGCCGCGGGGGGGCCCTAGATACGCAGTATTTT	CASSRGGALDTQYF
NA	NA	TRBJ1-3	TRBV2	TGTGCCAGCAGTCCCCTTTCCTCTGGAAACACCATATATTTT	CASSPLSSGNTIYF
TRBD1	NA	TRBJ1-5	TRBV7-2	TGTGCCAGCCAGGGACAGCCCTATAGCAATCAGCCCCAGCATTTT	CASQGQPYSNQPQHF
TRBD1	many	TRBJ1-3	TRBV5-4	TGTGCCAGCAGCTTGGTCCACCCGGGACAGGGCTCTGGAAACACCATATATTTT	CASSLVHPGQGSGNTIYF
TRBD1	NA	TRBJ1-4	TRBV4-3	TGCGCCAGCAGCCATGGGACAGGGTCCGCTAAGGAGAAGGAAAAACTGTTTTTT	CASSHGTGSAKEKEKLFF
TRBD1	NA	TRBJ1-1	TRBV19	TGTGCCAGTAGTGTCGCGGGACAGGCAGCCTCTGAAGCTTTCTTT	CASSVAGQAASEAFF
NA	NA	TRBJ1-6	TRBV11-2	TGTGCCAGCAGCTTAAGGCCGGGGGATAATTCACCCCTCCACTTT	CASSLRPGDNSPLHF
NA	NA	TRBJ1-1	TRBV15	TGTGCCACCAGCAGAGAAGGACTTGGGTATGAAGCTTTCTTT	CATSREGLGYEAFF
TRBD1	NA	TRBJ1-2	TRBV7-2	TGTGCCAGCAGCCCCCTCGGGGCAGGGGGCATTGGCTACACCTTC	CASSPLGAGGIGYTF
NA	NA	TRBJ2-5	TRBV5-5	TGTGCCAGCAGCTTGGGTGTGGCAGAGACCCAGTACTTC	CASSLGVAETQYF
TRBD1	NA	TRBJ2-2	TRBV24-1	TGTGCCACCAGTGACCCCGGGACAGGAGCCGGGGAGCTGTTTTTT	CATSDPGTGAGELFF
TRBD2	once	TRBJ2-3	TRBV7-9	TGTGCCAGCAGCTCGGGACTAGCGGGAGCTGCAGATACGCAGTATTTT	CASSSGLAGAADTQYF
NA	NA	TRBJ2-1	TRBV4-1	TGCGCCAGCAGCCGATTCGCGGGATCCCACAACAATGAGCAGTTCTTC	CASSRFAGSHNNEQFF
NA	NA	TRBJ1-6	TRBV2	TGTGCCAGCAGAGGGCAGCGGGGTTCACCCCTCCACTTT	CASRGQRGSPLHF
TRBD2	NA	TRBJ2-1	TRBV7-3	TGTGCCAGCAGCTTAGCCGGGGGGCTAGCGGGAAGCTCCTACAATGAGCAGTTCTTC	CASSLAGGLAGSSYNEQFF